The source of this T cell receptor beta chain is a study of human T cells and chemical hapten exposure. The time point denotes: patch test 3, about 24 weeks after DPC sensitization. Documented treatment: therapeutic diphenylcyclopropenone sensitization with weekly scalp DPC. This clonotype was detected many times. The antigen is undetermined. Study-wide findings and caveats: Sensitizing to DPC left TCRs with a frequency above 1 in 1000 unaltered.

Germline CDR1 SGHVS, CDR2 FNYEAQ. V lost 0 bases and J lost 1, with 7 bases in between. The CDR3 runs 14 residues. TCRdb re-analysed the RACE reads in MiXCR, keeping a single row per CDR3 protein. The sample shows about 58,000 distinct CDR3 sequences, around 12% of them seen only once. Source: whole blood, taken in connection with sensitization to the hapten diphenylcyclopropenone (DPC). This clonotype was obtained from a man between 25 and 39 years old with alopecia areata. Some clones in this sample may be carry-over from other donors' samples. The chain links TRBV7-6 to TRBJ2-7; no firm D call. CDR3 DNA: TGTGCCAGCAGCTTAGCGCAGAAATCCTACGAGCAGTACTTC. Amino acids: CASSLAQKSYEQYF.